This T cell receptor beta chain was identified in a study of Ad26.COV2.S vaccination and SARS-CoV-2 variants. Whole-study context: Into the muscle, Ad26.COV2.S was dosed once or twice, 56 days apart.

A word on this clone: As yet, its antigen is unknown.

Treatment denoted: approximately 18 received Ad26.COV2.S at low or high dose, single or two shots; 5 received placebo; per-sample allocation not given. Sampling was performed 63 days after the first vaccine or placebo injection. Notes on the study in general: Reports say spike-specific CD8+ and CD4+ T cell responses covered substantial breadth after vaccination. Possible underestimation of total T cell responses by the TCR breadth and depth analyses was noted.

Here immunoSEQ multiplex PCR was the method, and the copy in TCRdb shows in-frame clones only, minus some. Of about 410,000 clones listed, 92% were seen once; the top ten hold less than 2%. This TCR came from a person between 18 and 65 years old who received the Ad26.COV2.S COVID-19 vaccine or a placebo. The specimen was peripheral blood, collected in a trial of Ad26.COV2.S vaccine versus placebo.

The CDR3 region is CASSDSFQRAITDTQYF. The CDR3 DNA is TGTGCCAGCAGTGACTCTTTCCAGCGGGCTATCACAGATACGCAGTATTTT. The chain carries TRBV6-4 and TRBJ2-3, with D maybe TRBD2 (6 bases). This CDR3 contains 17 residues. V lost 0 bases and J lost 2, with 15 bases in between. The V gene's germline CDR1 is MRHNA and CDR2 SNTAGT.